The rows below give T cell receptor beta chains drawn from one sample of a study of blood T cell repertoires in COVID-19. The protocol was immunoSEQ multiplex PCR, while the TCRdb copy is restricted to in-frame clones and leaves out a portion. The sample has 120,000 to 150,000 clones; 80% are singletons. The sample consisted of peripheral blood. The receptor source for this set is a man aged 55 to 70 with active or convalescent COVID-19. CDR3s include the opening cysteine and the closing phenylalanine or tryptophan. D genes are given only for firm matches. Clone size appears in some rows only: once, few, many, or a class for an expanded clone.

size,V,D,J,CDR3,DNA
-,TRBV4-3,-,TRBJ1-4,CASSFIAGFNEKLFF,TGCGCCAGCAGCTTTATTGCGGGGTTTAATGAAAAACTGTTTTTT
few,TRBV4-3,TRBD1,TRBJ2-1,CASSIRTGYEQFF,TGCGCCAGCAGCATCCGGACAGGGTATGAGCAGTTCTTC
-,TRBV7-6,TRBD1,TRBJ2-6,CASSPRDRVSSGANVLTF,TGTGCCAGCAGCCCCCGGGACAGGGTCTCCTCTGGGGCCAACGTCCTGACTTTC
-,TRBV3-1/TRBV3-2,-,TRBJ1-3,CAAGETNSGNTIYF,TGTGCCGCGGGGGAGACAAACTCTGGAAACACCATATATTTT
-,TRBV11-2,TRBD2,TRBJ2-1,CASSSPLAGEYNEQFF,TGTGCCAGCAGCTCCCCCCTGGCGGGAGAGTACAATGAGCAGTTCTTC
-,TRBV6-2/TRBV6-3,-,TRBJ2-5,CASSIPPGTQYF,TGTGCCAGCAGCATCCCTCCAGGGACCCAGTACTTC
few,TRBV5-1,TRBD1,TRBJ2-7,CASSLQGSEQYF,TGCGCCAGCAGCTTACAGGGGTCCGAGCAGTACTTC
-,TRBV30,-,TRBJ1-5,CAWSERFTLPQHF,TGTGCCTGGAGTGAGAGATTCACTTTGCCCCAGCATTTT
-,TRBV5-1,-,TRBJ2-7,CASSGTQIEQYF,TGCGCCAGCAGCGGCACGCAGATCGAGCAGTACTTC
once,TRBV19,TRBD1,TRBJ2-7,CASSIGDRAAEQYF,TGTGCCAGTAGTATTGGTGACAGGGCGGCCGAGCAGTACTTC
few,TRBV28,TRBD1,TRBJ1-6,CASRYRDRGSPLHF,TGTGCCAGCAGATACCGGGACAGGGGCTCACCCCTCCACTTT
-,TRBV6-1,-,TRBJ2-3,CASSEPTDTQYF,TGTGCCAGCAGCGAGCCGACAGATACGCAGTATTTT
-,TRBV5-1,TRBD2,TRBJ2-3,CASSFLAGDTQYF,TGCGCCAGCAGCTTTTTAGCGGGAGATACGCAGTATTTT
-,TRBV11-2,-,TRBJ2-3,CASSFSGRTDTQYF,TGTGCCAGCAGCTTTAGCGGACGCACAGATACGCAGTATTTT
-,TRBV19,TRBD1,TRBJ1-4,CASTRTGIEKLFF,TGTGCCAGTACTAGGACAGGGATCGAAAAACTGTTTTTT
few,TRBV6-2/TRBV6-3,-,TRBJ2-7,CASSYLGNSYEQYF,TGTGCCAGCAGTTATCTCGGTAACTCCTACGAGCAGTACTTC
-,TRBV29-1,TRBD2,TRBJ2-7,CSVDRLAGGYEQYF,TGCAGCGTTGACCGACTAGCGGGAGGGTACGAGCAGTACTTC
few,TRBV29-1,TRBD2,TRBJ2-7,CSVEDPGTSGRVEQYF,TGCAGCGTTGAAGATCCTGGGACTAGCGGGAGAGTCGAGCAGTACTTC
few,TRBV6-5,TRBD1,TRBJ1-6,CASRNRGLNSPLHF,TGTGCCAGCAGAAACAGGGGACTTAATTCACCCCTCCACTTT
-,TRBV7-8,TRBD1,TRBJ1-5,CASSWDSYQPQHF,TGTGCCAGCAGCTGGGACAGTTATCAGCCCCAGCATTTT
-,TRBV14,-,TRBJ1-1,CASSQESGRGGAFF,TGTGCCAGCAGCCAAGAGAGTGGTCGCGGGGGAGCTTTCTTT
once,TRBV7-9,TRBD1,TRBJ1-2,CASSLAPEGAGGYTF,TGTGCCAGCAGCCTAGCCCCAGAGGGGGCCGGGGGCTACACCTTC
-,TRBV2,-,TRBJ1-1,CASSIQGGDTEAFF,TGTGCCAGCAGCATCCAGGGAGGGGACACTGAAGCTTTCTTT
-,TRBV6-5,TRBD2,TRBJ2-5,CASSWEGRETQYF,TGTGCCAGCTCCTGGGAGGGGCGGGAGACCCAGTACTTC
-,TRBV3-1/TRBV3-2,-,TRBJ2-7,CASSQEGSTYEQYF,TGTGCCAGCAGCCAAGAGGGCAGTACCTACGAGCAGTACTTC
-,TRBV28,-,TRBJ1-1,CASSHRWTEAFF,TGTGCCAGCAGTCATCGGTGGACTGAAGCTTTCTTT